The 24 T cell receptor beta chains below all came from one sample that was sequenced in a study of shared clonotypes between healthy human individuals. The repertoire was sequenced with immunoSEQ multiplex PCR; TCRdb's copy has only in-frame clones and lacks some. Counted here are more than 400,000 clones, approximately 81% occurring once; the ten biggest clones make up about 13%. The sequenced sample consisted of PBMCs. The receptors derive from a woman in her thirties or forties in good health. Some clones in this sample may be carry-over from other donors' samples.

This clone showed up just once. The chain links TRBV9 to TRBJ2-2; D gene uncertain. Germline CDR1 is SGDLS and CDR2 is YYNGEE. Trimming removed 3 bases from V and 7 bases from J, with 10 bases in between. The CDR3 loop spans 13 amino acids. Here the CDR3 DNA reads TGTGCCAGCAGCGGCCCAGTTGGCGGGGAGCTGTTTTTT. It specifies CASSGPVGGELFF. Filled out from reference TRBV9 and TRBJ2-2, the complete variable domain reads DSGVTQTPKHLITATGQRVTLRCSPRSGDLSVYWYQQSLDQGLQFLIQYYNGEERAKGNILERFSAQQFPDLHSELNLSSLELGDSALYFCASSGPVGGELFFGEGSRLTVL.

The CDR3 sequence is CASSLYGILNNEQFF. The CDR3 coding sequence is TGTGCCAGCAGTTTATATGGGATCTTAAACAATGAGCAGTTCTTC. The V gene is TRBV28, the J gene TRBJ2-1; D unclear. This CDR3 has 15 residues. The germline V gene encodes CDR1 MDHEN and CDR2 SYDVKM. The V and J ends lost 1 base and 5 bases respectively, with 12 bases between them.

This clone was observed a single time. This sequence joins TRBV28 and TRBJ2-4, with 7 bases identical to TRBD2. The CDR3 runs to 13 residues. After removal of 4 bases from V and 7 bases from J, the junction contained 4 bases not matched to a gene. Germline V gene lookup returns CDR1 MDHEN and CDR2 SYDVKM. CDR3 sequence reads: CASSYGGGNIQYF. In nucleotides, the CDR3 is TGTGCCAGCAGTTATGGGGGAGGGAACATTCAGTACTTC.

Note on this clone: The junction differs from germline at one of its ends, possibly a read error. The chain employs TRBV30 and TRBJ1-1, with unresolved D. Looked up from germline, CDR1 is GTSNPN and CDR2 is SVGIG (reference sequence). The CDR3 loop spans 14 amino acids. CDR3 loop: CAWSVTEMNAEALF. The CDR3 coding sequence is TGTGCCTGGAGTGTAACGGAGATGAACGCTGAAGCTTTATTT.

This chain links TRBV30 with TRBJ2-3, with TRBD1 identical over 7 bases. Trimming cost V 1 base and J 1 base; bases outside gene matches: 5. Germline loops: CDR1 GTSNPN, CDR2 SVGIG (reference sequence). The CDR3 has 15 amino acids. CDR3 DNA sequence: TGTGCCTGGAGTGAACAGGGGATCGGCACAGATACGCAGTATTTT. It codes for CAWSEQGIGTDTQYF.

This chain joins TRBV6-6 and TRBJ2-6, with a possible D match to TRBD2 (6 bases). Trimming shortened V by 6 bases and J by 2 bases, and 14 bases separated the two germline ends. CDR3 length equals 16 residues. CDR1 and CDR2 from the germline V gene are MNHNY and SVGAGI (reference sequence). The DNA for the CDR3 is TGTGCCAGCAGCTTTACGCGGGGAGCTGGGGCCAACGTCCTGACTTTC. Translating it yields CASSFTRGAGANVLTF.

This rearrangement joins TRBV18 to TRBJ1-1; 12 positions match TRBD1. The germline V gene encodes CDR1 KGHSH and CDR2 LQKENI. Trimming cost V 6 bases and J 3 bases; bases outside gene matches: 14. The CDR3 runs to 18 residues. CDR3 amino acids: CASSRLRDRGRGDTEAFF. In DNA form, the CDR3 reads TGTGCCAGCTCTCGTCTCCGGGACAGGGGGCGCGGGGACACTGAAGCTTTCTTT.

The genes are TRBV5-1 and TRBJ1-1; no reliable D call. Germline-derived CDR1 and CDR2 are SGHRS and YFSETQ. V lost 7 bases, J lost 1 base, and 14 bases lay in between. This CDR3 is built from 14 residues. The chain's CDR3 is CASQIFGGNTEAFF. CDR3 DNA sequence: TGCGCCAGCCAAATATTTGGCGGGAACACTGAAGCTTTCTTT.

V and J are TRBV11-3 and TRBJ2-1; 9 nucleotides align to TRBD2. The V and J ends lost 3 bases and 7 bases, in that order; junction bases with no gene match: 10. Germline loops: CDR1 SGHNT, CDR2 YENEEA. CDR3 length: 16 amino acids. CDR3: CASSLSIAGVGNEQFF. For the CDR3, the DNA is TGTGCCAGCAGCTTGTCTATAGCGGGAGTGGGGAATGAGCAGTTCTTC. The entire variable domain, with the rest obtained from reference TRBV11-3 and TRBJ2-1, is as follows: EAGVVQSPRYKIIEKKQPVAFWCNPISGHNTLYWYLQNLGQGPELLIRYENEEAVDDSQLPKDRFSAERLKGVDSTLKIQPAELGDSAVYLCASSLSIAGVGNEQFFGPGTRLTVL.

Notes on this clone: This sequence may be a read error, since a much larger clone differs from it by one base. J is TRBJ2-2 and V is TRBV6-4; D is uncertain. Between the trimmed V and J ends, which lost 3 bases and 3 bases, there was a span of 8 bases. Germline CDR1 and CDR2: MRHNA and SNTAGT. The CDR3 sequence is 14 residues long. For the CDR3, the DNA is TGTGCCAGCAGTGAGCCCCCCCACACCGGGGAGCTGTTTTTT. Its protein is CASSEPPHTGELFF.

There are many counts of this clone. The chain recombines TRBV10-3 with TRBJ2-7, with 15 positions matching TRBD2. J gave up 3 bases and V 6 bases, and 3 bases lay outside the gene matches. This CDR3 has 15 amino acids. The germline CDR1 and CDR2 sequences are ENHRY and SYGVKD. DNA for the CDR3: TGTGCCATCAGGGGGACTAGCGGGAGGTACTACGAGCAGTACTTC. Its translation is CAIRGTSGRYYEQYF.

The chain uses TRBV19 and TRBJ2-5; D may be TRBD2 (5 bases). The germline gives CDR1 LNHDA, CDR2 SQIVND (reference sequence). The CDR3 is 12 amino acids. V was trimmed by 6 bases and J by 10 bases, leaving 15 bases between them. Here the CDR3 reads CASSSPGVIQYF. CDR3 DNA: TGTGCCAGTAGCTCCCCCGGGGTAATCCAGTACTTC.

Points on this clone: Other DNA sequences of this sample code for an identical CDR3. The rearrangement links TRBV6-1 to TRBJ1-1; no clear D gene. The V end was cut by 1 base, the J end by 2 bases, with 5 bases between. The germline V gene has CDR1 MNHNS and CDR2 SASEGT. The length of the CDR3 is 13 residues. The CDR3 spells CASSEGGNTEAFF. CDR3 nucleotides: TGTGCCAGCAGTGAAGGGGGTAACACTGAAGCTTTCTTT.

The chain uses TRBV7-8 and TRBJ2-6; D is uncertain. The germline gives CDR1 SGHVS, CDR2 FQNEAQ. CDR3 length: 14 residues. V was shortened by 5 bases and J by 0 bases, with 5 bases between the two germline ends. The DNA of the CDR3 is TGTGCCAGCAGCGAGCCCTCTGGGGCCAACGTCCTGACTTTC. As protein: CASSEPSGANVLTF. Filled out from reference TRBV7-8 and TRBJ2-6, the complete variable domain reads GAGVSQSPRYKVAKRGQDVALRCDPISGHVSLFWYQQALGQGPEFLTYFQNEAQLDKSGLPSDRFFAERPEGSVSTLKIQRTQQEDSAVYLCASSEPSGANVLTFGAGSRLTVL.

Points on this clone: With only one base between it and a far larger clone, this is likely a read error. A read error is likely, as this CDR3 ends without the conserved phenylalanine or tryptophan. No DNA is shown, since the ends of the CDR3 on it are uncertain; the CDR3 is the one TCRdb lists. This sample also contains other DNA sequences that code for the same CDR3. V is TRBV6-1 and J is TRBJ1-2. The CDR3 region is 12 residues in length, termini included. Germline V lookup: CDR1 MNHNS, CDR2 SASEGT. CDR3: CASSEAQRVFLL.

V and J are TRBV6-5 and TRBJ2-7; TRBD2 agrees at 7 bases. Germline lookup yields CDR1 MNHEY and CDR2 SVGAGI. The CDR3 is 12 residues long. J gave up 6 bases and V 6 bases, and 5 bases lay outside the gene matches. For the CDR3, the DNA is TGTGCCAGCAGGGGGGGGTTCAGCGAGCAGTACTTC. This encodes CASRGGFSEQYF.

Details on this clone: A far larger clone lies a single base away; this is likely a read error. The gene calls are TRBV6-6 and TRBJ1-2; TRBD1 aligns across 9 bases. The CDR3 consists of 15 residues. Trimming removed 4 bases from V and 9 bases from J; junction bases left unmatched: 12. Germline V gives CDR1 MNHNY, CDR2 SVGAGI (reference sequence). The CDR3 reads CASSSPGTGLFCYTF. The CDR3, as DNA: TGTGCCAGCAGTTCCCCCGGGACAGGGTTGTTTTGCTACACCTTC.

This chain connects TRBV7-9 to TRBJ1-4, with 11 bases lining up with TRBD1. CDR1 and CDR2 from the germline V gene are SEHNR and FQNEAQ (reference sequence). V dropped 5 bases and J dropped 7; count of bases not matched to a gene: 15. The CDR3 spans 18 residues. The CDR3 DNA follows: TGTGCCAGCAGCAACCCGGGACAGGGGGTTCAGTTAGGTGAAAAACTGTTTTTT. This translates into CASSNPGQGVQLGEKLFF.

The chain links TRBV25-1 to TRBJ2-7; D unclear. Per germline, CDR1 MGHDK and CDR2 SYGVNS. Trimming removed 8 bases at V and 0 bases at J, with 20 bases between. The CDR3 extends over 16 amino acids. CDR3 amino acids: CASALLRVGYSYEQYF. DNA of the CDR3: TGTGCCAGCGCATTGCTCCGGGTAGGCTACTCCTACGAGCAGTACTTC.

CDR3 in amino acids: CASSLDGFPGNTIYF. CDR3 nucleotide sequence: TGCGCCAGCAGCTTGGATGGGTTCCCTGGAAACACCATATATTTT. The V call is TRBV5-1, the J call TRBJ1-3; D is unresolved. The length of the CDR3 is 15 residues. The ends were cut back, 0 bases at V and 2 bases at J, with 9 bases in the middle. Germline V gene sequence: CDR1 SGHRS, CDR2 YFSETQ.

The chain recombines TRBV7-9 with TRBJ1-4; D is unresolved. Germline CDR1 SEHNR, CDR2 FQNEAQ (reference sequence). The V and J ends lost 2 bases and 8 bases respectively, with 6 bases between them. The length of the CDR3 is 12 residues. The CDR3 region is CASSLSWEKLFF. The CDR3 coding sequence is TGTGCCAGCAGCTTATCATGGGAAAAACTGTTTTTT.

This chain joins TRBV28 and TRBJ1-4; 8 bases are a match to TRBD1. The V and J ends lost 5 bases and 6 bases, in that order; junction bases with no gene match: 5. CDR1 and CDR2 (germline): MDHEN, SYDVKM. The length of the CDR3 is 14 residues. Here the CDR3 reads CASSTGGVDEKLFF. In DNA, the CDR3 is TGTGCCAGCAGTACAGGGGGGGTGGATGAAAAACTGTTTTTT.

As for this clone: Only one base separates this from a far larger clonotype, so it likely reflects a read error. The sample has other DNA sequences that encode this CDR3 too. This sequence joins TRBV5-6 and TRBJ1-2; a possible D gene is TRBD1 (5 bases). The V gene lost 2 bases and the J gene lost 6 bases, with 11 bases spanning the gap. Looked up from germline, CDR1 is SGHDT and CDR2 is YYEEEE. CDR3 length equals 13 residues. CDR3 coding DNA: TGTGCCAGCAGCTTCTCAGGGACCAATGGCTACACCTTC. It yields the protein CASSFSGTNGYTF.

This clone was seen a single time. The CDR3 DNA follows: TGTGCCAGCAGTCCTGACGGCCGGGATACGCAGTATTTT. It translates to CASSPDGRDTQYF. The chain uses TRBV25-1 and TRBJ2-3; no clear D. Germline V gene lookup returns CDR1 MGHDK and CDR2 SYGVNS. CDR3 length equals 13 residues. V was pared by 5 bases and J by 6 bases, with 12 bases between.